This T cell receptor (beta chain) originates from a study of T cell responses to AZD1222 COVID-19 vaccine. Sequencing was performed with immunoSEQ multiplex PCR; in TCRdb, only in-frame clones are kept and a portion is missing. The profile shows roughly 80,000 clones, 90% of them singletons. Germline CDR1 is SGHDN and CDR2 is FVKESK. This CDR3 has 16 amino acids. This clone was detected a few times. Its antigen is as yet unknown. One end of the junction does not line up with germline, which may come from a read error. Study results and caveats: Spike was spanned by vaccine-associated CD4 TCRs, which were dominant at 160-218 and 743-854. Close to half of all spike-specific TCRs reportedly target regions of the variants that are unmutated. Donors skewed white British and female; clonal diversity was possibly underestimated.

This TCR was recovered from an adult who received the AZD1222 COVID-19 vaccine. This rearrangement joins TRBV14 to TRBJ2-6; D uncertain. The sample here was peripheral blood, taken 28 days after the second AZD1222 dose. The CDR3 DNA follows: TGTGCCAGCAGCCAGACCCGGGCCGCTGGCGCCAACGTCCTGACTTTC. Its protein product is CASSQTRAAGANVLTF.